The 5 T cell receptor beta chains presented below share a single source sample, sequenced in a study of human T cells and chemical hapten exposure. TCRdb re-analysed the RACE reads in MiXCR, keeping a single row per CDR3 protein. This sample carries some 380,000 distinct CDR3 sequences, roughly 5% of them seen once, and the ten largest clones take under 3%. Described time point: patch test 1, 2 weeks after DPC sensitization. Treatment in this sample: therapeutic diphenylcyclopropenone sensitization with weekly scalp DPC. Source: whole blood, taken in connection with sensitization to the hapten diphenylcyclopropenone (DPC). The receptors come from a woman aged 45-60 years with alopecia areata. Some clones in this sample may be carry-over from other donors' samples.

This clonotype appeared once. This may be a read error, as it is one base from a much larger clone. Here the CDR3 reads CAIKGSGGSTDTQYF. DNA of the CDR3: TGTGCCATCAAGGGGAGCGGGGGTAGCACAGATACGCAGTATTTT. The rearrangement links TRBV10-3 to TRBJ2-3; 8 nucleotides agree with TRBD2. The CDR3 totals 15 residues. CDR1 and CDR2 from the germline V gene are ENHRY and SYGVKD. V was clipped by 7 bases and J by 0 bases; unmatched bases: 6.

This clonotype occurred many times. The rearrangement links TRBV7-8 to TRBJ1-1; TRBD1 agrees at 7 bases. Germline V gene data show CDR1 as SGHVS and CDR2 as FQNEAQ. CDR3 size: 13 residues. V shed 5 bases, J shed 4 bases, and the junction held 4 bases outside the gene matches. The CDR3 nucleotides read TGTGCCAGCAGCGACAGGGTTGCCACTGAAGCTTTCTTT. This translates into CASSDRVATEAFF.

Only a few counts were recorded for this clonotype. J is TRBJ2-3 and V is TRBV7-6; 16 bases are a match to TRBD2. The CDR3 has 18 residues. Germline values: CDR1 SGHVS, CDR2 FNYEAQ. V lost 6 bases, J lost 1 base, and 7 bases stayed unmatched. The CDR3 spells CASRRGTSGRAGTDTQYF. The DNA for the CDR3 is TGTGCCAGCAGACGTGGGACTAGCGGGAGGGCCGGCACAGATACGCAGTATTTT.

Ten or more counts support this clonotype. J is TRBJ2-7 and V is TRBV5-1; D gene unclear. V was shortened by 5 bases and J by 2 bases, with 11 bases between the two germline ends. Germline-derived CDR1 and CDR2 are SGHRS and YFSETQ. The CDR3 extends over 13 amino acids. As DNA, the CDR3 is TGCGCCAGCAGGCCTACCTCCACCTACGAGCAGTACTTC. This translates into CASRPTSTYEQYF.

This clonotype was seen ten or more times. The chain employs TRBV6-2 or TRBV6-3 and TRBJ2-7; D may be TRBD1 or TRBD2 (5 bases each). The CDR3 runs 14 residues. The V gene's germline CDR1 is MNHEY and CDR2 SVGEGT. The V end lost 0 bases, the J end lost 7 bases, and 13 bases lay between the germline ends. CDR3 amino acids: CASSYSGPSPEQYF. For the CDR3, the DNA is TGTGCCAGCAGTTACTCGGGACCATCTCCAGAGCAGTACTTC.